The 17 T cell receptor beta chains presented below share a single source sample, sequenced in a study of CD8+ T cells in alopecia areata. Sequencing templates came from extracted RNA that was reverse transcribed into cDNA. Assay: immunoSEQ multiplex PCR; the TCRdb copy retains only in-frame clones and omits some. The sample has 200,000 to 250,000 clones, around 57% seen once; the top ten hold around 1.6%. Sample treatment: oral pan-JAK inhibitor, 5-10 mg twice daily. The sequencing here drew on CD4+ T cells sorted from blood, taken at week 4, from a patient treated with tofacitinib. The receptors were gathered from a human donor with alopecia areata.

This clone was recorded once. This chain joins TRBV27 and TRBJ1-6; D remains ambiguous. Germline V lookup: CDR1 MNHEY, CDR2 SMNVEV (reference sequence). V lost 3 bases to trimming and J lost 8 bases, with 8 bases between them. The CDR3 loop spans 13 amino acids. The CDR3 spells CASSFAGDSPLHF. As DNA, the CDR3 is TGTGCCAGCAGTTTTGCAGGAGATTCACCCCTCCACTTT.

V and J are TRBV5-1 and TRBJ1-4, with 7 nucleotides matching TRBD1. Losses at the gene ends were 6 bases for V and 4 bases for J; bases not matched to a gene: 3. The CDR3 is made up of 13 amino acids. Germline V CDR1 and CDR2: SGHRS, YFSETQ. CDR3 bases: TGCGCCAGCAAAGGGACAGTTAATGAAAAACTGTTTTTT. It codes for CASKGTVNEKLFF. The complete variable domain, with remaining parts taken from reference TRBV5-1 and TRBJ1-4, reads KAGVTQTPRYLIKTRGQQVTLSCSPISGHRSVSWYQQTPGQGLQFLFEYFSETQRNKGNFPGRFSGRQFSNSRSEMNVSTLELGDSALYLCASKGTVNEKLFFGSGTQLSVL.

The DNA for the CDR3 is TGTGCCAGCAGTGAATATACCGAGACAGCTAATGAAAAACTGTTTTTT. The encoded protein is CASSEYTETANEKLFF. This chain uses TRBV25-1 with TRBJ1-4, with a weak D call TRBD1 (5 bases). Germline V lookup: CDR1 MGHDK, CDR2 SYGVNS. Trimming took off 0 bases at V and 3 bases at J, with 11 bases between the two ends. This CDR3 comprises 16 residues.

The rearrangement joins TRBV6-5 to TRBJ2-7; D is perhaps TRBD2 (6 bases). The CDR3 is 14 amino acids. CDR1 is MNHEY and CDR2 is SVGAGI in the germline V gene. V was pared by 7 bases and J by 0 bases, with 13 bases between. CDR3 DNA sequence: TGTGCCAGCAAACGGGACGGGAGCTCCTACGAGCAGTACTTC. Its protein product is CASKRDGSSYEQYF.

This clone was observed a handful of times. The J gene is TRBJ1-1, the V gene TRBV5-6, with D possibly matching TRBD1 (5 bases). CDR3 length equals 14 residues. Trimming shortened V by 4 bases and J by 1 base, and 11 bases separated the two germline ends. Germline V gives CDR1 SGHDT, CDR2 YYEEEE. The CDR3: CASSGLQGNTEAFF. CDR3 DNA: TGTGCCAGCAGCGGGCTCCAGGGGAACACTGAAGCTTTCTTT.

CDR3 sequence reads: CASSLGDTNTGELFF. The CDR3 DNA reads TGCGCCAGCAGCTTGGGGGACACGAACACCGGGGAGCTGTTTTTT. The chain uses TRBV5-1 and TRBJ2-2, with a weak D call TRBD1 (6 bases). The CDR3 has 15 amino acids. The germline CDR1 and CDR2 sequences are SGHRS and YFSETQ. Trimming shortened V by 0 bases and J by 0 bases, and 6 bases separated the two germline ends.

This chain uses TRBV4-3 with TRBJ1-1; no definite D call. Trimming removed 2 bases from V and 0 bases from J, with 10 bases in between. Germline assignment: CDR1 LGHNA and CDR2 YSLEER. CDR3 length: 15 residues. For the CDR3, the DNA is TGCGCCAGCAGCCAAAGTGGGTTGCTGAACACTGAAGCTTTCTTT. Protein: CASSQSGLLNTEAFF.

CDR3 sequence (DNA): TGTGCCAGCAGCACCAAAGCCGGGACAGGGGTCACGACAGATACGCAGTATTTT. Amino acid sequence: CASSTKAGTGVTTDTQYF. The chain employs TRBV7-2 and TRBJ2-3; 10 bases fit TRBD1. Germline V gene lookup returns CDR1 SGHTA and CDR2 FQGNSA. The CDR3 spans 18 residues. V was clipped by 5 bases and J by 3 bases; unmatched bases: 14. Full variable domain (outside the CDR3, taken from reference TRBV7-2 and TRBJ2-3): GAGVSQSPSNKVTEKGKDVELRCDPISGHTALYWYRQSLGQGLEFLIYFQGNSAPDKSGLPSDRFSAERTGGSVSTLTIQRTQQEDSAVYLCASSTKAGTGVTTDTQYFGPGTRLTVL.

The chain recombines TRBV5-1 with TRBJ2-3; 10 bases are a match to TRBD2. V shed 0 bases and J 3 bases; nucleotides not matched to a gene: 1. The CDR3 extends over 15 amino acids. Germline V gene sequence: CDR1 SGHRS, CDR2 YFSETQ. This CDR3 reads CASSLGTSGTDTQYF. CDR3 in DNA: TGCGCCAGCAGCTTGGGGACTAGCGGTACAGATACGCAGTATTTT.

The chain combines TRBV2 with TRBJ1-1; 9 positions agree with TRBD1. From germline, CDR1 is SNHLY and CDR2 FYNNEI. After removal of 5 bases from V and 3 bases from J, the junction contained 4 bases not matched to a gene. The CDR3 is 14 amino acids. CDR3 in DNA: TGTGCCAGCAGTAGACAGGGGGAGGACACTGAAGCTTTCTTT. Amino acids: CASSRQGEDTEAFF.

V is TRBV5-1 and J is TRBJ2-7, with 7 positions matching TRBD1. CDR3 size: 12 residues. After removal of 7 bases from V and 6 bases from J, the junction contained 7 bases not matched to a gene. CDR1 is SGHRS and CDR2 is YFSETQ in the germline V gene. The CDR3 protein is CASRDSISEQYF. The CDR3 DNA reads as TGCGCCAGCCGGGACAGCATAAGCGAGCAGTACTTC.

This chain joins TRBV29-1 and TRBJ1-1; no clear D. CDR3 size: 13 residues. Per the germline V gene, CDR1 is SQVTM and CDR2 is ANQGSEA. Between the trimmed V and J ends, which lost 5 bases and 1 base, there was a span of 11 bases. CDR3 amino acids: CSVRTAQNTEAFF. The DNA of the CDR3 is TGCAGCGTTAGAACCGCTCAGAACACTGAAGCTTTCTTT.

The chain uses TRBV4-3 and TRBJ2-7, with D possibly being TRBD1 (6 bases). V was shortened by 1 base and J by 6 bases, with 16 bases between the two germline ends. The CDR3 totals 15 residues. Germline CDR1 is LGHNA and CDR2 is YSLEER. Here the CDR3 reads CASSQGGHQMGEQYF. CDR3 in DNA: TGCGCCAGCAGCCAAGGGGGACATCAGATGGGCGAGCAGTACTTC.

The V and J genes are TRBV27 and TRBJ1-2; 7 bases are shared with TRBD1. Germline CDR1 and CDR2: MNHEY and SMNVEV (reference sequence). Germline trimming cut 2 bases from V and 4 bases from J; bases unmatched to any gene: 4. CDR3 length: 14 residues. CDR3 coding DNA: TGTGCCAGCAGTTTAAGGGGGCTAGGCTATGGCTACACCTTC. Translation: CASSLRGLGYGYTF.

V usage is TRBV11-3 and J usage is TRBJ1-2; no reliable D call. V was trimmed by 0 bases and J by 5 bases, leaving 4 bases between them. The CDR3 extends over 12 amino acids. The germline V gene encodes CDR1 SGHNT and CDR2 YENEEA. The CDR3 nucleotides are TGTGCCAGCAGCTTAGAAGGATATGGCTACACCTTC. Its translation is CASSLEGYGYTF.

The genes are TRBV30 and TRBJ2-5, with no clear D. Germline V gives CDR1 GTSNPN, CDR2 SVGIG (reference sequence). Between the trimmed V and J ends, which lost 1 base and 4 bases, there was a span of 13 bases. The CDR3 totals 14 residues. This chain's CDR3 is CAWSGQRVSETQYF. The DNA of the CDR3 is TGTGCCTGGAGTGGCCAACGGGTTTCAGAGACCCAGTACTTC. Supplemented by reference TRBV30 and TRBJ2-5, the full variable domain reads SQTIHQWPATLVQPVGSPLSLECTVEGTSNPNLYWYRQAAGRGLQLLFYSVGIGQISSEVPQNLSASRPQDRQFILSSKKLLLSDSGFYLCAWSGQRVSETQYFGPGTRLLVL.

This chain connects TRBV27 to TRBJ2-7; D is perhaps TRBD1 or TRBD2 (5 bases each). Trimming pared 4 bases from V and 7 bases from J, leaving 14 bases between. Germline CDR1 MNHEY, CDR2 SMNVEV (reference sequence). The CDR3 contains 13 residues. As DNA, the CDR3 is TGTGCCAGCAGTTGGGGACGTTTGGGGGAGCAGTACTTC. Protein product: CASSWGRLGEQYF.